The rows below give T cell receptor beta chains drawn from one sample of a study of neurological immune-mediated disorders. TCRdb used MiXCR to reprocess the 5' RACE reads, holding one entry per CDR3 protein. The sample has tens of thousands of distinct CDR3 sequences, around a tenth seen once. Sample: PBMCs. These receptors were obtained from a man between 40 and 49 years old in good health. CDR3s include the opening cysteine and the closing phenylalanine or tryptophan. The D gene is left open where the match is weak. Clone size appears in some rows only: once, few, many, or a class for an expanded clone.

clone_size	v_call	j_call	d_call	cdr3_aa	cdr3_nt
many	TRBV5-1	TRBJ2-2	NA	CASSFRGGTPNTGELFF	TGCGCCAGCAGCTTTCGAGGGGGGACACCGAACACCGGGGAGCTGTTTTTT
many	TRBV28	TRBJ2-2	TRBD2	CASSSLAGGDTGELFF	TGTGCCAGCAGTTCACTAGCGGGAGGCGACACCGGGGAGCTGTTTTTT
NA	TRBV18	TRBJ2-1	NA	CATPFRAGAPYNEQFF	TGTGCCACCCCCTTTAGGGCGGGGGCCCCTTACAATGAGCAGTTCTTC
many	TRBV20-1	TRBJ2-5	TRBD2	CSADTPTSGTGGTQYF	TGCAGTGCCGATACTCCGACTAGCGGGACTGGAGGGACCCAGTACTTC
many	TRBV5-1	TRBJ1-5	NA	CASSLDTNQPQHF	TGCGCCAGCAGCTTGGATACCAATCAGCCCCAGCATTTT
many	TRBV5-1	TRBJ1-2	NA	CASSSDGEGYYGYTF	TGCGCCAGCAGCTCCGACGGGGAAGGGTACTATGGCTACACCTTC
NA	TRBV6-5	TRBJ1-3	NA	CVSQTVTSGNTIYF	TGTGTCAGCCAGACGGTCACCTCTGGAAACACCATATATTTT
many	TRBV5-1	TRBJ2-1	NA	CASVGMGGHNEQFF	TGCGCCAGTGTAGGGATGGGAGGCCACAATGAGCAGTTCTTC
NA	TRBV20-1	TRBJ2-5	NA	CSAQARVGETQYF	TGCAGTGCCCAAGCGCGGGTGGGAGAGACCCAGTACTTC
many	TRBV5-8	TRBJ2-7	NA	CASSLGEGTASYEQYF	TGTGCCAGCAGCTTAGGCGAAGGGACGGCGAGCTACGAGCAGTACTTC
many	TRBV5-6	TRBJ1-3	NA	CASSLGLGSGNTIYF	TGTGCCAGCAGCTTGGGTCTAGGGTCTGGAAACACCATATATTTT
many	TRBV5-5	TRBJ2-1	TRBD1	CASSLTGGALLGYNEQFF	TGTGCCAGCAGCCTGACAGGGGGCGCCCTATTGGGTTACAATGAGCAGTTCTTC
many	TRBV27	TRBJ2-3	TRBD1	CASSLRGDREDTQYF	TGTGCCAGCAGTTTAAGGGGAGACAGGGAGGATACGCAGTATTTT
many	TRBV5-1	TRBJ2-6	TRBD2	CASASGGASGANVLTF	TGCGCCAGCGCTAGCGGGGGGGCCTCTGGGGCCAACGTCCTGACTTTC
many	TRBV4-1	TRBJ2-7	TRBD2	CASSLLAGVGYEQYF	TGCGCCAGCAGCTTACTAGCGGGAGTGGGCTACGAGCAGTACTTC
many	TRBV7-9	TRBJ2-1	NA	CASSLAGRTNEQFF	TGTGCCAGCAGCTTAGCGGGAAGGACCAATGAGCAGTTCTTC
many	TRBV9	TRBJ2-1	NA	CASSGLGTSNEQFF	TGTGCCAGCAGCGGACTAGGAACTTCCAATGAGCAGTTCTTC
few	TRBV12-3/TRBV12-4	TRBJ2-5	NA	CASSVAAPGTQYF	TGTGCCAGCAGCGTAGCGGCCCCGGGGACCCAGTACTTC
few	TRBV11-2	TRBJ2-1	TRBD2	CASSLDLGLANNEQFF	TGTGCCAGCAGCTTAGATCTAGGACTAGCCAACAATGAGCAGTTCTTC
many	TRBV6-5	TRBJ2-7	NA	CASQTQPGLSYEQYF	TGTGCCAGTCAAACCCAACCGGGGCTCTCCTACGAGCAGTACTTC
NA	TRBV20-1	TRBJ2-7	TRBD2	CSAGGRTSGRATYEQYF	TGCAGTGCTGGGGGTCGGACTAGCGGGAGGGCCACCTACGAGCAGTACTTC
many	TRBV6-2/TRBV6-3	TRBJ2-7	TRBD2	CASSPGYLSGTNPLYEQYF	TGTGCCAGCAGTCCCGGTTACCTTAGCGGGACTAACCCCCTCTACGAGCAGTACTTC
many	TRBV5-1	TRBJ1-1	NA	CASSLGQGMNTEAFF	TGCGCCAGCAGCTTGGGGCAGGGAATGAACACTGAAGCTTTCTTT
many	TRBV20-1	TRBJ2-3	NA	CSARASPLGITDTQYF	TGCAGTGCTAGAGCTAGCCCACTTGGTATAACAGATACGCAGTATTTT
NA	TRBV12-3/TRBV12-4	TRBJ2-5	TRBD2	CASSWGTSGVQETQYF	TGTGCCAGCAGTTGGGGGACTAGCGGGGTCCAAGAGACCCAGTACTTC
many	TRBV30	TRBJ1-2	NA	CAWSVKAGGYTF	TGTGCCTGGAGTGTAAAGGCAGGTGGCTACACCTTC
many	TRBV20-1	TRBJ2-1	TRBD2	CSASGLDLSYNEQFF	TGCAGTGCTAGTGGACTAGACCTCTCCTACAATGAGCAGTTCTTC
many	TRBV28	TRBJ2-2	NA	CASSLLGSEGGELFF	TGTGCCAGCAGTTTATTAGGGAGCGAGGGCGGGGAGCTGTTTTTT
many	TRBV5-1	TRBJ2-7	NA	CASSGGGTSPGSYEQYF	TGCGCCAGCAGCGGAGGGGGTACTTCGCCCGGATCCTACGAGCAGTACTTC
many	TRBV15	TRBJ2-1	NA	CATSAPRDDYNEQFF	TGTGCCACCAGCGCCCCCCGGGACGATTACAATGAGCAGTTCTTC
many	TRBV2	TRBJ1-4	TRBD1	CASSPEGQGSTNEKLFF	TGTGCCAGCAGTCCCGAGGGACAGGGATCAACTAATGAAAAACTGTTTTTT
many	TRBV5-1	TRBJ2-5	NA	CASRPQYQETQYF	TGCGCCAGCCGCCCTCAGTATCAAGAGACCCAGTACTTC
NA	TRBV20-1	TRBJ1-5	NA	CSAQSRGPSQPQHF	TGCAGTGCCCAAAGTCGGGGACCCAGTCAGCCCCAGCATTTT
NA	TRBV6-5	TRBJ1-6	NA	CASSYETSSYNSPLHF	TGTGCCAGCAGTTACGAGACCAGCTCCTATAATTCACCCCTCCACTTT
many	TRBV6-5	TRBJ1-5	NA	CASSEFRGNQPQHF	TGTGCCAGCAGTGAGTTCAGGGGAAATCAGCCCCAGCATTTT
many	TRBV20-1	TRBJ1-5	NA	CSARQDNQPQHF	TGCAGTGCTAGACAGGATAATCAGCCCCAGCATTTT
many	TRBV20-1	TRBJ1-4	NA	CSAEPRDLVGEKLFF	TGCAGTGCCGAACCTAGGGACCTCGTGGGTGAAAAACTGTTTTTT
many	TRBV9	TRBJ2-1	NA	CASSVGGGQSSYNEQFF	TGTGCCAGCAGCGTAGGGGGGGGACAGAGCTCCTACAATGAGCAGTTCTTC
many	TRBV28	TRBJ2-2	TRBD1	CASSLCDCLGRGREDTGELFF	TGTGCCAGCAGTTTATGCGACTGCCTAGGCAGGGGGCGCGAAGACACCGGGGAGCTGTTTTTT
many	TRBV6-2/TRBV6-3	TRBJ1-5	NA	CAIGQPQHF	TGTGCCATCGGGCAGCCCCAGCATTTT
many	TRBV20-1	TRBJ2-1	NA	CSLPSYEDNEQFF	TGCAGCCTACCTTCGTATGAGGACAATGAGCAGTTCTTC
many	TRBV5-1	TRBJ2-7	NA	CASSLDRAPTYEQYF	TGCGCCAGCAGCTTGGACAGGGCCCCCACCTACGAGCAGTACTTC
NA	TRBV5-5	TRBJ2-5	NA	CASSLGPGGPQETQYF	TGTGCCAGCAGCTTGGGCCCCGGGGGGCCGCAAGAGACCCAGTACTTC
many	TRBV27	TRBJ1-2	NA	CASSLSQGNYGYTF	TGTGCCAGCAGTTTATCTCAGGGGAACTATGGCTACACCTTC
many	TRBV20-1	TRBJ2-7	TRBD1	CRGDREGGEQYF	TGCAGGGGGGACAGGGAGGGGGGTGAGCAGTACTTC
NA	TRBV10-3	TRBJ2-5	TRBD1	CAISERDRGRQETQYF	TGTGCCATCAGTGAACGGGACAGGGGAAGGCAAGAGACCCAGTACTTC
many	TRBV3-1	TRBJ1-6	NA	CASSQDRASPLHF	TGTGCCAGCAGCCAAGACAGGGCTTCACCCCTCCACTTT
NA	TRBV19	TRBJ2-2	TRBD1	CAAGTGPDGELFF	TGTGCAGCCGGGACAGGGCCGGACGGGGAGCTGTTTTTT
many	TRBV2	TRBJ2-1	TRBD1	CASSSGTGVEQFF	TGTGCCAGCAGTTCCGGGACAGGGGTCGAGCAGTTCTTC
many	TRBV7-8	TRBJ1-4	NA	CASSPTSRRNEKLFF	TGTGCCAGCAGTCCCACCTCCAGACGTAATGAAAAACTGTTTTTT
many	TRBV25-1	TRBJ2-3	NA	CASSEGRSRGTQYF	TGTGCCAGCAGTGAAGGCAGGAGCAGGGGTACGCAGTATTTT
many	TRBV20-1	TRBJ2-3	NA	CSASTTTRTDTQYF	TGCAGTGCTAGTACCACGACCCGCACAGATACGCAGTATTTT
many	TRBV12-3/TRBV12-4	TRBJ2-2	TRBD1	CASSKTGGTGELFF	TGTGCCAGCAGTAAGACAGGGGGCACCGGGGAGCTGTTTTTT
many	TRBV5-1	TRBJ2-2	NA	CASSLGRTVNTGELFF	TGCGCCAGCAGCTTGGGTAGGACAGTAAACACCGGGGAGCTGTTTTTT
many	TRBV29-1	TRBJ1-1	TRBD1	CSVAQGALKTEAFF	TGCAGCGTTGCCCAGGGGGCTCTGAAAACTGAAGCTTTCTTT
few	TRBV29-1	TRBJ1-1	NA	CSVVVNTEAFF	TGCAGCGTTGTCGTCAACACTGAAGCTTTCTTT
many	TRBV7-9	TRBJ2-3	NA	CASSLAWRDTQYF	TGTGCCAGCAGCTTAGCGTGGAGGGATACGCAGTATTTT
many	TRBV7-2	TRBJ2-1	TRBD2	CASSLVASGRGEQFF	TGTGCCAGCAGCTTAGTAGCTAGCGGGAGAGGTGAGCAGTTCTTC
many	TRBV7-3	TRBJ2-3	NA	CASSPGGDTQYF	TGTGCCAGCAGCCCCGGGGGAGATACGCAGTATTTT